Each of the 8 T cell receptor beta chains below was sequenced from the same sample in a study of cytomegalovirus exposure and HLA in healthy donors. Vbeta (60) and Jbeta (13) primers were used in the PCR. The protocol was immunoSEQ multiplex PCR, while the TCRdb copy is restricted to in-frame clones and leaves out a portion. The table shows hundreds of thousands of clones, with roughly 91% occurring only once. Sequenced material: PBMCs. The source is a woman younger than 35 in good health and CMV-seronegative.

V gene TRBV5-6 combines with J gene TRBJ1-2; D perhaps matches TRBD1 (5 bases). CDR3 length equals 14 residues. Germline V gene sequence: CDR1 SGHDT, CDR2 YYEEEE. V lost 4 bases to trimming and J lost 7 bases, with 17 bases between them. The CDR3, as DNA: TGTGCCAGCAGCCGGAGGTCGGGGGGTCGTGGCTACACCTTC. This translates into CASSRRSGGRGYTF.

This rearrangement joins TRBV19 to TRBJ2-5; 7 nucleotides line up with TRBD1. Germline V gene sequence: CDR1 LNHDA, CDR2 SQIVND (reference sequence). This CDR3 spans 12 amino acids. With V trimmed by 3 bases and J by 9 bases, 4 bases remained unmatched. The CDR3 protein is CASSIPQGAQYF. The CDR3 DNA reads TGTGCCAGTAGTATTCCGCAGGGGGCCCAGTACTTC. Full variable domain (outside the CDR3, taken from reference TRBV19 and TRBJ2-5): DGGITQSPKYLFRKEGQNVTLSCEQNLNHDAMYWYRQDPGQGLRLIYYSQIVNDFQKGDIAEGYSVSREKKESFPLTVTSAQKNPTAFYLCASSIPQGAQYFGPGTRLLVL.

The V and J genes are TRBV18 and TRBJ1-2; 7 positions agree with TRBD1. Germline CDR1 KGHSH, CDR2 LQKENI. This CDR3 is built from 14 residues. The V segment lost 6 bases and the J segment 3 bases; nucleotides outside the gene matches: 7. CDR3 coding DNA: TGTGCCAGCTCCGTGACAGGGTTCGACTATGGCTACACCTTC. Amino acids: CASSVTGFDYGYTF. The variable domain in full, with the rest retrieved from reference TRBV18 and TRBJ1-2, is NAGVMQNPRHLVRRRGQEARLRCSPMKGHSHVYWYRQLPEEGLKFMVYLQKENIIDESGMPKERFSAEFPKEGPSILRIQQVVRGDSAAYFCASSVTGFDYGYTFGSGTRLTVV.

This chain links TRBV2 with TRBJ1-2; D uncertain. Germline values: CDR1 SNHLY, CDR2 FYNNEI. The CDR3 consists of 16 residues. V lost 0 bases to trimming and J lost 4 bases, with 15 bases between them. The CDR3 region is CASSEARGGVGYGYTF. DNA of the CDR3: TGTGCCAGCAGTGAAGCGCGGGGAGGTGTCGGCTATGGCTACACCTTC.

This clone appeared once. This chain links TRBV7-9 with TRBJ2-5, with 15 bases aligning to TRBD2. Germline lookup yields CDR1 SEHNR and CDR2 FQNEAQ (reference sequence). This CDR3 has 17 amino acids. Trimming at V came to 3 bases and at J to 5 bases, leaving 7 bases not matched to a gene. The CDR3 region is CASSFGTSGRFGETQYF. The CDR3 nucleotides read TGTGCCAGCAGCTTTGGGACTAGCGGGAGGTTCGGGGAGACCCAGTACTTC.

The chain carries TRBV11-2 and TRBJ2-5; D uncertain. Germline CDR1 and CDR2: SGHAT and FQNNGV. CDR3 length: 15 residues. Trimming took 0 bases from V and 2 from J, leaving 10 bases between them. The CDR3 reads CASSLDYFPQETQYF. The CDR3 DNA is TGTGCCAGCAGCTTAGATTATTTTCCTCAAGAGACCCAGTACTTC.

This clone has a single count. This rearrangement joins TRBV7-8 to TRBJ2-7, with TRBD2 identical over 9 bases. CDR1 is SGHVS and CDR2 is FQNEAQ in the germline V gene. The length of the CDR3 is 16 residues. V shed 3 bases, J shed 6 bases, and the junction held 12 bases outside the gene matches. The CDR3 nucleotides are TGTGCCAGCAGCTTGGCGACGCGGGAGGGCCGGCTCGAGCAGTACTTC. It is translated as CASSLATREGRLEQYF.

Only one count was recorded for this clone. This chain's CDR3 is CASSLGQPVSYEQYF. The CDR3 nucleotides read TGTGCCAGCAGCCTTGGACAGCCCGTCTCCTACGAGCAGTACTTC. This rearrangement joins TRBV7-2 to TRBJ2-7, with a weak D call TRBD1 (6 bases). Trimming left V 5 bases short and J 0 bases short, with 14 bases between. The CDR3 extends over 15 amino acids. CDR1 SGHTA and CDR2 FQGNSA come from the germline V gene.